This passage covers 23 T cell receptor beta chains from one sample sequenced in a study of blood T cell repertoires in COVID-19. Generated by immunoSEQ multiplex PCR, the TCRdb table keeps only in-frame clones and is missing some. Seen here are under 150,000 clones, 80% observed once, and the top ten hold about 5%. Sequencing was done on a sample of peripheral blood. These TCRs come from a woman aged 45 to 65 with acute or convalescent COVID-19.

CDR3 sequence (DNA): TGCGCCAGCAGCTTGACAGAAGGGAGCGCAGATACGCAGTATTTT. Translated: CASSLTEGSADTQYF. The chain uses TRBV5-1 and TRBJ2-3, with D possibly being TRBD2 (5 bases). Germline values: CDR1 SGHRS, CDR2 YFSETQ. Deletions cut 1 base from V and 4 bases from J, with 13 bases between. The CDR3 is made up of 15 amino acids.

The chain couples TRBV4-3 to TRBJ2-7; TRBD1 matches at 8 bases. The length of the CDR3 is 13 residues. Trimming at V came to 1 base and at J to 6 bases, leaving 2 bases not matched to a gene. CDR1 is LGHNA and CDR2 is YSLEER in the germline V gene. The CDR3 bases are TGCGCCAGCAGCCAAGTAGACAGGGGCGAGCAGTACTTC. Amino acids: CASSQVDRGEQYF.

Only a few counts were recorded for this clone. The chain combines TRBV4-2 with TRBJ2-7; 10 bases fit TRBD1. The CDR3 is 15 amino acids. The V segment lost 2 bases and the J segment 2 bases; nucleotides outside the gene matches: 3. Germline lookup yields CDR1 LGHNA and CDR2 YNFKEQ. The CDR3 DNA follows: TGTGCCAGCAGCCAAACCGGGACAGGGGCCTACGAGCAGTACTTC. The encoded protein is CASSQTGTGAYEQYF.

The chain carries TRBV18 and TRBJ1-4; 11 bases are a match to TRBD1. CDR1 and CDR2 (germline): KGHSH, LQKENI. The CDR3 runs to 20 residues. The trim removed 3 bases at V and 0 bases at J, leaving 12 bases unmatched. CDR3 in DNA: TGTGCCAGCTCACCTCGTTGGGACAGGGGGATTATCGCAACTAATGAAAAACTGTTTTTT. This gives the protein CASSPRWDRGIIATNEKLFF.

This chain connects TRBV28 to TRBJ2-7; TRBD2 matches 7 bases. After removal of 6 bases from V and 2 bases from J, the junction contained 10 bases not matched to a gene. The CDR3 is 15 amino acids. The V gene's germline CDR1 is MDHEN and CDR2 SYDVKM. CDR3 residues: CASSSPGTNTYEQYF. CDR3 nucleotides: TGTGCCAGCAGCTCTCCCGGGACTAACACCTACGAGCAGTACTTC.

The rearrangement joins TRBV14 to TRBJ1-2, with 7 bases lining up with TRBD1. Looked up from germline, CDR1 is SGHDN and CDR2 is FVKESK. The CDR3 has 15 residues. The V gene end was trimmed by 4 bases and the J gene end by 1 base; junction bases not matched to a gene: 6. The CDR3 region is CASSPRQGDNYGYTF. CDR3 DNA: TGTGCCAGCAGCCCTCGACAGGGAGATAACTATGGCTACACCTTC.

The CDR3 sequence is CASRDTFTGELFF. The CDR3 nucleotides are TGTGCCAGCCGGGACACCTTCACCGGGGAGCTGTTTTTT. The V and J genes are TRBV14 and TRBJ2-2; D possibly corresponds to TRBD1 (6 bases). V lost 8 bases to trimming and J lost 4 bases, with 11 bases between them. CDR3 length: 13 residues. Per the germline V gene, CDR1 is SGHDN and CDR2 is FVKESK.

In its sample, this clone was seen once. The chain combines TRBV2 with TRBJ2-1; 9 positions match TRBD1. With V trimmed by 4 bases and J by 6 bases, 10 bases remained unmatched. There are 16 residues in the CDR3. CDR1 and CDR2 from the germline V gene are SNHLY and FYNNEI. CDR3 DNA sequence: TGTGCCAGCAGTGTGCGGACAGGGGTCGCCTTCAATGAGCAGTTCTTC. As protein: CASSVRTGVAFNEQFF.

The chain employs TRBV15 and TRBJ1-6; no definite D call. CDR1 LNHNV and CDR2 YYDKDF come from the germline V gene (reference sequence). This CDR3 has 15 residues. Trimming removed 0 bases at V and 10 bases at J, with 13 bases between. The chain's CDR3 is CATSRDYSGGSPLHF. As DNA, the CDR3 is TGTGCCACCAGCAGAGATTACTCGGGTGGGTCACCCCTCCACTTT.

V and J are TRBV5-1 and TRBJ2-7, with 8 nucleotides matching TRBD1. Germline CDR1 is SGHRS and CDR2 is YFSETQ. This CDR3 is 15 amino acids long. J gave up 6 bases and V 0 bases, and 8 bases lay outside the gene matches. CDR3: CASSLAVGQAVEQYF. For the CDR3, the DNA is TGCGCCAGCAGCTTGGCCGTGGGACAGGCTGTCGAGCAGTACTTC. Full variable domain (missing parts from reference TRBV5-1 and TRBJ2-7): KAGVTQTPRYLIKTRGQQVTLSCSPISGHRSVSWYQQTPGQGLQFLFEYFSETQRNKGNFPGRFSGRQFSNSRSEMNVSTLELGDSALYLCASSLAVGQAVEQYFGPGTRLTVT.

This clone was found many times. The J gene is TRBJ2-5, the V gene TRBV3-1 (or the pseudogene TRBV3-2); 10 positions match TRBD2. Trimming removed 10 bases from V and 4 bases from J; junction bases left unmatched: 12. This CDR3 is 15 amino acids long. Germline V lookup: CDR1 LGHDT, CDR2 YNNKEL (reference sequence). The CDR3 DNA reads TGTGCCACTCACATAGCGGGGGGCCCCCGAGAGACCCAGTACTTC. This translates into CATHIAGGPRETQYF.

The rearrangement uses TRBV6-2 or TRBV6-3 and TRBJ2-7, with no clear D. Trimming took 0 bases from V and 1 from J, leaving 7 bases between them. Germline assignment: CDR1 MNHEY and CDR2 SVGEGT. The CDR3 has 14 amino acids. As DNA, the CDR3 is TGTGCCAGCAGTTACTCGAGTATTTCCTACGAGCAGTACTTC. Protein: CASSYSSISYEQYF.

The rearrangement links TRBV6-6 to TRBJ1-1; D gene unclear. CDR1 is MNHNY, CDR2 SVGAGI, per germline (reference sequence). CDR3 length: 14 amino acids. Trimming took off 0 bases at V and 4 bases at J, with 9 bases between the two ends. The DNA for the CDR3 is TGTGCCAGCAGTTACTCAACACAGCCCACTGAAGCTTTCTTT. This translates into CASSYSTQPTEAFF.

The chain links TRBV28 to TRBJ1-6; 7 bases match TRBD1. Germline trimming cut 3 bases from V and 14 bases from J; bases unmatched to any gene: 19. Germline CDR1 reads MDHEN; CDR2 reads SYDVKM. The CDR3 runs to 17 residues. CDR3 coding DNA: TGTGCCAGCAGTTTGAGGCAGGGGGAGTTACGTGCAGAGGCCCTCCACTTT. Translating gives CASSLRQGELRAEALHF.

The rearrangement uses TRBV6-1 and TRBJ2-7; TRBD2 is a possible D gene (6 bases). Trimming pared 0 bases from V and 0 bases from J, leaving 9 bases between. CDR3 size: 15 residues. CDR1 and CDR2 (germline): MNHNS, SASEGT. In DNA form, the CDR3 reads TGTGCCAGCAGTGAAGCTAGCGGAGACTCCTACGAGCAGTACTTC. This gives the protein CASSEASGDSYEQYF.

The CDR3 DNA sequence: TGTGCCAGCAGCGCAAATACAGGGCGGTCACCCCTCCACTTT. Protein product: CASSANTGRSPLHF. The chain employs TRBV13 and TRBJ1-6, with D perhaps TRBD1 (6 bases). Trimming took 5 bases from V and 10 from J, leaving 15 bases between them. The CDR3 runs 14 residues. Germline lookup yields CDR1 PRHDT and CDR2 FYEKMQ (reference sequence).

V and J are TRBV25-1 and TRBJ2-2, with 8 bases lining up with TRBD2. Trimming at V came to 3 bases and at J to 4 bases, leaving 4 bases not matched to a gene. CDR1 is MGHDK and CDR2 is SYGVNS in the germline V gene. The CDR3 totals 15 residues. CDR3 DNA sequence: TGTGCCAGCAGTGATATAGCGGGGATCACCGGGGAGCTGTTTTTT. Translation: CASSDIAGITGELFF.

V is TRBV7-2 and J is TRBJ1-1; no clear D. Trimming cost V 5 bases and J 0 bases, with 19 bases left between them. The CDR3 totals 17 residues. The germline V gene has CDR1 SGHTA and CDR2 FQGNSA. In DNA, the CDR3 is TGTGCCAGCAGCCAGCATGGTGGGTTTGGAGTGAACACTGAAGCTTTCTTT. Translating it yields CASSQHGGFGVNTEAFF.

The CDR3 DNA is TGTGCCAGCAGCCAAGCGCCAGGGTGGGGTTCTGGGGCCAACGTCCTGACTTTC. This gives the protein CASSQAPGWGSGANVLTF. The chain joins TRBV3-1 (or the pseudogene TRBV3-2) to TRBJ2-6; perhaps TRBD1 as D (5 bases). This CDR3 contains 18 residues. CDR1 and CDR2 from the germline V gene are LGHDT and YNNKEL (reference sequence). V lost 1 base to trimming and J lost 1 base, with 14 bases between them.

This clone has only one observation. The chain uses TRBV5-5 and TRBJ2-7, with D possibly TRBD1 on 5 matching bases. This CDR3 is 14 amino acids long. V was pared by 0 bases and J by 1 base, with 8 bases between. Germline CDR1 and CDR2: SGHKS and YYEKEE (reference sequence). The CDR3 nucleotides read TGTGCCAGCAGCTTGGGGACAAGTTCCTACGAGCAGTACTTC. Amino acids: CASSLGTSSYEQYF.

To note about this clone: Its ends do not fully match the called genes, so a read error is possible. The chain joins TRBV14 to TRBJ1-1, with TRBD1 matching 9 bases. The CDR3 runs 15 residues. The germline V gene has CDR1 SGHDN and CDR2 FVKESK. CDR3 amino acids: CASSQDGTGNAEAFF. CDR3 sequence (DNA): TGTGCCAGCAGCCAAGATGGGACAGGGAACGCTGAAGCTTTCTTT.

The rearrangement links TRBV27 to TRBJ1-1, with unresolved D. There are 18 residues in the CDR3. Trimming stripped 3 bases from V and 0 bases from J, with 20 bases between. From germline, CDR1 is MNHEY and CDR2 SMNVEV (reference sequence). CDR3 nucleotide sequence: TGTGCCAGCAGTTTGGATGGAGGCCGGGAAGGGATGAACACTGAAGCTTTCTTT. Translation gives CASSLDGGREGMNTEAFF.

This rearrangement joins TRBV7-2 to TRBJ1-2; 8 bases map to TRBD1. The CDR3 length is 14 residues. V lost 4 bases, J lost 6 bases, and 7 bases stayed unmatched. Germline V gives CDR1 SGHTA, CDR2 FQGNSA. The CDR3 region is CASSSGQGSDGYTF. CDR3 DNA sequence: TGTGCCAGCAGCTCAGGACAGGGTTCCGATGGCTACACCTTC.